The subject of this entry is one T cell receptor beta chain. What it binds is not known. This sample was taken from a study of cytomegalovirus exposure and HLA in healthy donors. Study findings and constraints: Beyond CMV serostatus, there was no information to go on about immune exposure.

The study ran its PCR with 60 Vbeta and 13 Jbeta primers. Generated by immunoSEQ multiplex PCR, the TCRdb table keeps only in-frame clones and is missing some. The sample lists about 170,000 clones, approximately 83% seen once, with around 1.3% in the top ten. V shed 5 bases and J 6 bases; nucleotides not matched to a gene: 8. This CDR3 is 16 amino acids long. From germline, CDR1 is SEHNR and CDR2 FQNEAQ (reference sequence). This TCR was recovered from a boy between 2 and 10 years old in good health and CMV-seronegative. J is TRBJ2-1 and V is TRBV7-9; 12 bases map to TRBD2. Sequences were obtained from PBMCs. In DNA, the CDR3 is TGTGCCAGCAGCGCAAAGACTAGCGGGGGAGGCAATGAGCAGTTCTTC. Its translation: CASSAKTSGGGNEQFF.